This T cell receptor (beta chain) was obtained from a study of blood T cell repertoires in COVID-19. Study background: From T cells, B-cell-depleted T cells, or PBMCs came the material, which was cDNA or gDNA.

The CDR3 sequence is 16 residues long. J lost 4 bases, V lost 0 bases, and 6 bases had no gene match. Germline assignment: CDR1 SQVTM and CDR2 ANQGSEA. Data came from immunoSEQ multiplex PCR; TCRdb stores just in-frame clones and leaves some out. Among about 300,000 clones listed, approximately 90% were seen once. Donors were grouped by their self-reported clinical history. The TCR originated in a young woman who had recovered from COVID-19. Sample: PBMCs or T cells enriched from blood (not recorded which). The chain carries TRBV29-1 and TRBJ2-5, with 12 bases identical to TRBD2. CDR3 protein: CSVEDLTSGGGETQYF. In DNA, the CDR3 is TGCAGCGTTGAAGATCTGACTAGCGGGGGAGGAGAGACCCAGTACTTC.